This T cell receptor beta chain was identified during a study of Ad26.COV2.S vaccination and SARS-CoV-2 variants. The overall study: The donor belonged to the COV1001 Ad26.COV2.S trial arm. Ad26.COV2.S given intramuscularly, once or twice 56 days apart.

This CDR3 has 16 residues. The germline V gene has CDR1 SGHKS and CDR2 YYEKEE (reference sequence). Trimming took off 0 bases at V and 4 bases at J, with 13 bases between the two ends. Treatment meaning: 19 received Ad26.COV2.S at low or high dose, single or two shots; about 5 received placebo; per-sample allocation not given. Specimen acquisition occurred on day 63 following the initial vaccine or placebo injection. It was an adult aged 18-55 years in Boston who was the donor. An Ad26 vector that expressed Wuhan-strain SARS-CoV-2 spike constituted the vaccine. Data came from immunoSEQ multiplex PCR; TCRdb stores just in-frame clones and leaves some out. Of roughly 500,000 clones listed, roughly 89% are singletons.

The source material was peripheral blood, sampled in a trial of Ad26.COV2.S vaccine versus placebo. The receptor comes from a person aged 18-60 years who received the Ad26.COV2.S COVID-19 vaccine or a placebo. J is TRBJ2-2 and V is TRBV5-5, with D perhaps TRBD2 (6 bases). The CDR3 coding sequence is TGTGCCAGCAGCTTGGCGGCGGGAATTGGCACCGGGGAGCTGTTTTTT. Its translation: CASSLAAGIGTGELFF.